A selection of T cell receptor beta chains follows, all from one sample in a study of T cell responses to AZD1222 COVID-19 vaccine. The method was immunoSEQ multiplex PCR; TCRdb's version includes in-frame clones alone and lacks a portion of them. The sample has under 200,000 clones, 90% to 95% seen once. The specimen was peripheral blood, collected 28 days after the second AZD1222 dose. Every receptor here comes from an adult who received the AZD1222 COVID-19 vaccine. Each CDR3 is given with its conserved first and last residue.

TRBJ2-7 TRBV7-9 CASSPGQGPFYEQYF
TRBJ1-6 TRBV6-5 CASWVGDLRSPLHF
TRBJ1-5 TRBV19 CASSGGGGNQPQHF
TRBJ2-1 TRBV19 CASSQSAGIYNEQFF
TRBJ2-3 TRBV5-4 CASSLAPGIAGAGTDTQYF
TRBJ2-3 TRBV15 CATKGLAGEEGTGDTQYF
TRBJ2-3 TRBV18 CASSTGHGDTQYF
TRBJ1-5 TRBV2 CASSEGNPWVQPQHF
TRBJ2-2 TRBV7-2 CASSFRSTGGTGELFF
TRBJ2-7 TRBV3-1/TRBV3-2 CASSQRDREQYF
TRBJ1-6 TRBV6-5 CASETGQDNSPLHF
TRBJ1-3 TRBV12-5 CASGPAPPGQGAPGNTIYF